The 30 T cell receptor beta chains presented below share a single source sample, sequenced in a study of identical twins. MiXCR, run by TCRdb on the 5' RACE reads, gives a single entry per CDR3 protein. The sample carries under 300,000 distinct CDR3 sequences, 6.5% to 8% recorded once. Separately, the same data were catalogued under a study of T cells expressing NK-cell markers.

Sequences were obtained from CD8+ T cells sorted from blood. The source of these receptors is a woman aged 18 to 35 in good health.

Only a few counts were recorded for this clonotype. This sequence joins TRBV9 and TRBJ2-1; D may correspond to TRBD1 or TRBD2 (5 bases each). V was pared by 0 bases and J by 0 bases, with 7 bases between. The length of the CDR3 is 15 residues. The germline CDR1 and CDR2 sequences are SGDLS and YYNGEE. In DNA form, the CDR3 reads TGTGCCAGCAGCGTAGCTGGGGGCTCCTACAATGAGCAGTTCTTC. As protein: CASSVAGGSYNEQFF.

The chain employs TRBV4-3 and TRBJ1-2; D is perhaps TRBD1 (5 bases). Trimming stripped 1 base from V and 4 bases from J, with 7 bases between. The CDR3 sequence is 13 residues long. CDR1 is LGHNA and CDR2 is YSLEER in the germline V gene. CDR3 DNA sequence: TGCGCCAGCAGCCAAGGGACAAGCTATGGCTACACCTTC. Translation: CASSQGTSYGYTF.

This clonotype was counted many times. The CDR3 here is CASGLAGRLPSDTQYF. The DNA for the CDR3 is TGTGCCAGCGGACTAGCGGGGCGACTACCCTCGGATACGCAGTATTTT. The V and J genes are TRBV9 and TRBJ2-3; 12 positions match TRBD2. Germline V gene sequence: CDR1 SGDLS, CDR2 YYNGEE. This CDR3 has 16 amino acids. V lost 7 bases to trimming and J lost 6 bases; unmatched junction nucleotides: 12. The full variable domain, in which reference TRBV9 and TRBJ2-3 provide the parts outside the CDR3, is DSGVTQTPKHLITATGQRVTLRCSPRSGDLSVYWYQQSLDQGLQFLIQYYNGEERAKGNILERFSAQQFPDLHSELNLSSLELGDSALYFCASGLAGRLPSDTQYFGPGTRLTVL.

There are a few counts of this clonotype. The chain recombines TRBV6-1 with TRBJ2-2; D remains ambiguous. The V gene's germline CDR1 is MNHNS and CDR2 SASEGT. Trimming shortened V by 8 bases and J by 6 bases, and 4 bases separated the two germline ends. This CDR3 is 10 amino acids long. The CDR3, as DNA: TGTGCCAGCCAGGCCGGGGAGCTGTTTTTT. Translated: CASQAGELFF.

J is TRBJ2-3 and V is TRBV11-3; maybe TRBD2 (5 bases). CDR1 and CDR2 from the germline V gene are SGHNT and YENEEA. The CDR3 is 12 residues long. The V and J ends lost 5 bases and 9 bases respectively, with 12 bases between them. CDR3: CASSPDYNTQYF. CDR3 DNA sequence: TGTGCCAGCAGCCCCGACTATAACACGCAGTATTTT. Variable domain in full (rest from reference TRBV11-3 and TRBJ2-3): EAGVVQSPRYKIIEKKQPVAFWCNPISGHNTLYWYLQNLGQGPELLIRYENEEAVDDSQLPKDRFSAERLKGVDSTLKIQPAELGDSAVYLCASSPDYNTQYFGPGTRLTVL.

This chain links TRBV7-8 with TRBJ2-7; the D gene could be TRBD1 or TRBD2 (5 bases each). Trimming pared 5 bases from V and 0 bases from J, leaving 17 bases between. The germline CDR1 and CDR2 sequences are SGHVS and FQNEAQ. This CDR3 contains 16 residues. CDR3 amino acids: CASSRDRDQDSYEQYF. The CDR3 nucleotides read TGTGCCAGCAGCCGGGACCGGGACCAGGACTCCTACGAGCAGTACTTC.

This clonotype was seen a handful of times. The chain couples TRBV10-3 to TRBJ1-5; D gene ambiguous. This CDR3 comprises 16 residues. Germline V lookup: CDR1 ENHRY, CDR2 SYGVKD. Trimming removed 2 bases from V and 2 bases from J, with 13 bases in between. CDR3 nucleotide sequence: TGTGCCATCAGTGAGGCGGCTGTAGGAGGCAATCAGCCCCAGCATTTT. Translation: CAISEAAVGGNQPQHF.

This clonotype was counted a few times. The V call is TRBV6-1, the J call TRBJ2-1, with 10 bases identical to TRBD2. CDR3 length equals 15 residues. The germline V gene has CDR1 MNHNS and CDR2 SASEGT. The junction had 12 bases not matched to a gene; V was cut back by 10 bases and J by 6 bases. CDR3 in DNA: TGTGCCACCTTTTTCCTAGCGGGAGAGAGCAATGAGCAGTTCTTC. It translates to CATFFLAGESNEQFF.

This clonotype came up many times. At one boundary the junction diverges from the germline segment, which might be a read error. This chain links TRBV5-1 with TRBJ2-1; D is unclear. The CDR3 has 13 residues. CDR1 SGHRS and CDR2 YFSETQ come from the germline V gene. The CDR3 sequence: CASSLDGYNEQFF. DNA for the CDR3: TGTGCCAGCAGTCTCGACGGTTACAATGAGCAGTTCTTC.

This clonotype has a handful of counts. V usage is TRBV9 and J usage is TRBJ1-4; no definite D call. Germline values: CDR1 SGDLS, CDR2 YYNGEE. V was shortened by 4 bases and J by 8 bases, with 9 bases between the two germline ends. This CDR3 has 12 residues. CDR3: CASSSSDEKLFF. CDR3 DNA sequence: TGTGCCAGCAGCTCCTCCGACGAAAAACTGTTTTTT.

This clonotype was picked up many times. The rearrangement joins TRBV20-1 to TRBJ1-1; D gene ambiguous. The germline CDR1 and CDR2 sequences are DFQATT and SNEGSKA (reference sequence). The ends were cut back, 6 bases at V and 2 bases at J, with 13 bases in the middle. The CDR3 has 13 amino acids. The CDR3 nucleotides are TGCAGTGCGATAGCGCCGGTTAACACTGAAGCTTTCTTT. It codes for CSAIAPVNTEAFF.

This clonotype was counted a few times. The genes are TRBV27 and TRBJ1-4, with D tentatively TRBD1 (5 bases). The ends were cut back, 5 bases at V and 10 bases at J, with 17 bases in the middle. This CDR3 contains 14 residues. Germline V CDR1 and CDR2: MNHEY, SMNVEV (reference sequence). The CDR3 spells CASSMRGFQRKLFF. Written as DNA, the CDR3 is TGTGCCAGCAGTATGAGGGGATTTCAGCGAAAACTGTTTTTT.

The chain has TRBV5-6 and TRBJ2-3, with TRBD2 matching 8 bases. J was trimmed by 6 bases and V by 1 base; bases with no gene match: 7. The CDR3 consists of 15 residues. CDR1 is SGHDT and CDR2 is YYEEEE in the germline V gene. In DNA, the CDR3 is TGTGCCAGCAGCTTGTATCGGCGGGGGGCCGATACGCAGTATTTT. Translation: CASSLYRRGADTQYF.

Ten or more counts support this clonotype. This chain connects TRBV20-1 to TRBJ2-1, with TRBD1 identical over 9 bases. Germline values: CDR1 DFQATT, CDR2 SNEGSKA (reference sequence). This CDR3 comprises 14 residues. V shed 3 bases, J shed 6 bases, and the junction held 6 bases outside the gene matches. CDR3 in DNA: TGCAGTGCTAGCGTTCGGGACAGGGCCAATGAGCAGTTCTTC. Protein product: CSASVRDRANEQFF.

A few counts support this clonotype. The CDR3 region has the DNA TGTGCCAGCCATGCATCGGGTTCACCAGGCTACACCTTC. Translation: CASHASGSPGYTF. This chain uses TRBV3-1 with TRBJ1-2; D gene unclear. This CDR3 region has 13 residues. With 8 bases removed from V and 8 bases from J, the gap between germline ends came to 18 bases. In germline, CDR1 is LGHDT, CDR2 YNNKEL (reference sequence).

This clonotype has ten or more counts. The chain has TRBV12-3 or TRBV12-4 and TRBJ2-2, with a tentative D call TRBD2 (7 bases). The CDR3 loop spans 17 amino acids. V shed 7 bases and J shed 6 bases, with 24 bases lying between them. CDR3 loop: CASTENWGGVDAGELFF. As DNA, the CDR3 is TGTGCCAGCACAGAGAACTGGGGGGGCGTGGACGCCGGGGAGCTGTTTTTT.

This clonotype was seen at least ten times. V is TRBV7-9 and J is TRBJ2-1; 7 nucleotides agree with TRBD2. The CDR3 runs to 16 residues. Trimming at V came to 5 bases and at J to 4 bases, leaving 11 bases not matched to a gene. Germline-derived CDR1 and CDR2 are SEHNR and FQNEAQ (reference sequence). The CDR3 reads CASSTVLATPYNEQFF. The DNA of the CDR3 is TGTGCCAGCAGCACCGTACTAGCGACCCCGTACAATGAGCAGTTCTTC. The entire variable domain, with the rest obtained from reference TRBV7-9 and TRBJ2-1, is as follows: DTGVSQNPRHKITKRGQNVTFRCDPISEHNRLYWYRQTLGQGPEFLTYFQNEAQLEKSRLLSDRFSAERPKGSFSTLEIQRTEQGDSAMYLCASSTVLATPYNEQFFGPGTRLTVL.

The rearrangement links TRBV11-2 to TRBJ1-6; perhaps TRBD1 as D (6 bases). CDR1 is SGHAT and CDR2 is FQNNGV in the germline V gene. V lost 4 bases to trimming and J lost 7 bases, with 14 bases between them. The CDR3 length is 15 residues. CDR3: CASSSWTDPNSPLHF. The CDR3, as DNA: TGTGCCAGCAGCTCCTGGACAGACCCGAATTCACCCCTCCACTTT.

This clonotype was observed a few times. V and J are TRBV6-2 or TRBV6-3 and TRBJ2-2; 7 bases line up with TRBD2. From germline, CDR1 is MNHEY and CDR2 SVGEGT. V lost 4 bases, J lost 4 bases, and 21 bases stayed unmatched. This CDR3 spans 20 amino acids. The CDR3 protein is CASSSVVGGTFGRGTGELFF. The DNA of the CDR3 is TGTGCCAGCAGTTCCGTGGTCGGGGGGACCTTCGGAAGGGGCACCGGGGAGCTGTTTTTT.

This clonotype was seen only a few times. J is TRBJ1-1 and V is TRBV11-2; D is unresolved. The CDR3 spans 13 residues. Per the germline V gene, CDR1 is SGHAT and CDR2 is FQNNGV. The V end lost 1 base, the J end lost 5 bases, and 8 bases lay between the germline ends. The CDR3 region is CASSLGSPTEAFF. DNA for the CDR3: TGTGCCAGCAGCTTAGGGTCACCGACTGAAGCTTTCTTT.

This clonotype occurred many times. The genes are TRBV3-1 and TRBJ2-7, with D hard to call. The CDR3 length is 15 residues. V was pared by 1 base and J by 0 bases, with 10 bases between. Germline values: CDR1 LGHDT, CDR2 YNNKEL (reference sequence). CDR3 loop: CASSQGRASSYEQYF. In DNA form, the CDR3 reads TGTGCCAGCAGCCAAGGACGGGCCTCCTCCTACGAGCAGTACTTC.

This clonotype was detected a few times. The chain couples TRBV7-6 to TRBJ2-6; possibly TRBD2 for D (7 bases). V lost 8 bases to trimming and J lost 0 bases, with 11 bases between them. The germline gives CDR1 SGHVS, CDR2 FNYEAQ. There are 15 residues in the CDR3. CDR3: CASGGARSGANVLTF. The CDR3 bases are TGTGCCAGCGGGGGGGCCCGCTCTGGGGCCAACGTCCTGACTTTC.

CDR3 in DNA: TGTGCCAGCAGCGGCTTGCTCTCAAGCACAGATACGCAGTATTTT. Translating gives CASSGLLSSTDTQYF. The chain has TRBV9 and TRBJ2-3; D is ambiguous. The CDR3 spans 15 residues. In germline, CDR1 is SGDLS, CDR2 YYNGEE. Trimming pared 3 bases from V and 0 bases from J, leaving 11 bases between. Combining the CDR3 with reference TRBV9 and TRBJ2-3 gives the whole variable domain DSGVTQTPKHLITATGQRVTLRCSPRSGDLSVYWYQQSLDQGLQFLIQYYNGEERAKGNILERFSAQQFPDLHSELNLSSLELGDSALYFCASSGLLSSTDTQYFGPGTRLTVL.

This clonotype has just a few counts. This chain links TRBV9 with TRBJ2-3; unclear D gene. CDR3 length: 13 amino acids. Deletions cut 3 bases from V and 3 bases from J, with 8 bases between. Germline CDR1 reads SGDLS; CDR2 reads YYNGEE. This CDR3 reads CASSAVGTDTQYF. The CDR3 DNA reads TGTGCCAGCAGCGCGGTTGGTACAGATACGCAGTATTTT.

This chain links TRBV15 with TRBJ1-4, with TRBD1 matching 8 bases. Germline CDR1 and CDR2: LNHNV and YYDKDF (reference sequence). The V gene end was trimmed by 2 bases and the J gene end by 6 bases; junction bases not matched to a gene: 11. This CDR3 has 17 residues. The CDR3 DNA is TGTGCCACCAGCAGACCCTTTTTTTCGACAGGGGATGAAAAACTGTTTTTT. Its translation: CATSRPFFSTGDEKLFF.

This clonotype was detected a few times. V usage is TRBV20-1 and J usage is TRBJ2-3; 8 bases fit TRBD2. CDR1 and CDR2 (germline): DFQATT, SNEGSKA (reference sequence). The junction had 7 bases not matched to a gene; V was cut back by 3 bases and J by 2 bases. The length of the CDR3 is 15 residues. The CDR3 nucleotides read TGCAGTGCTAGCACTAGCGGAGACCCCACAGATACGCAGTATTTT. Translation gives CSASTSGDPTDTQYF.

This clonotype was recorded many times. The rearrangement links TRBV5-1 to TRBJ2-1; 9 nucleotides align to TRBD2. The V and J ends lost 5 bases and 6 bases, in that order; junction bases with no gene match: 9. Germline V gene sequence: CDR1 SGHRS, CDR2 YFSETQ. This CDR3 comprises 15 residues. This CDR3 reads CASRIAREGRNEQFF. The CDR3 coding sequence is TGCGCCAGCAGGATCGCGCGGGAGGGACGCAATGAGCAGTTCTTC.

This clonotype was seen at least ten times. The chain links TRBV20-1 to TRBJ2-3; D is undetermined. V lost 5 bases and J 1 base, leaving 13 bases between the germline ends. The CDR3 runs to 14 residues. From germline, CDR1 is DFQATT and CDR2 SNEGSKA (reference sequence). This CDR3 is CSAPVYRGTDTQYF. The CDR3 nucleotides are TGCAGTGCTCCCGTTTATAGGGGCACAGATACGCAGTATTTT.

The sample holds a few counts of this clonotype. V usage is TRBV4-3 and J usage is TRBJ2-1; D is possibly TRBD2 (5 bases). Trimming took 4 bases from V and 10 from J, leaving 11 bases between them. Germline values: CDR1 LGHNA, CDR2 YSLEER. The CDR3 length is 12 residues. CDR3 amino acids: CASSPFGGEQFF. The CDR3 DNA reads TGCGCCAGCAGCCCGTTCGGAGGCGAGCAGTTCTTC.

This clonotype was counted many times. V gene TRBV7-2 combines with J gene TRBJ2-7; 9 bases are a match to TRBD1. Germline values: CDR1 SGHTA, CDR2 FQGNSA. Losses at the gene ends were 0 bases for V and 3 bases for J; bases not matched to a gene: 3. The CDR3 runs 15 residues. For the CDR3, the DNA is TGTGCCAGCAGCTTAGCCGGGACAGGGCTCTACGAGCAGTACTTC. Encoded protein: CASSLAGTGLYEQYF.